The 18 T cell receptor beta chains given below trace back to one sample, sequenced in a study of T cell responses to AZD1222 COVID-19 vaccine. Assay used: immunoSEQ multiplex PCR; TCRdb lists only in-frame clones, some missing. The table has about 130,000 clones, over 80% seen once. The sequenced sample was peripheral blood, obtained on day 0 of AZD1222 vaccination. The receptors shown here come from an adult in good health.

The genes are TRBV18 and TRBJ1-5; 7 bases agree with TRBD1. This CDR3 is 15 amino acids long. V dropped 3 bases and J dropped 5; count of bases not matched to a gene: 7. CDR1 and CDR2 from the germline V gene are KGHSH and LQKENI. The CDR3 protein is CASSPEQGFDQPQHF. CDR3 DNA sequence: TGTGCCAGCTCACCCGAACAGGGGTTCGATCAGCCCCAGCATTTT.

This clone was observed a handful of times. In nucleotides, the CDR3 is TGCGCCAGCAGCTTGGCAACGGGAGGTAGCACAGATACGCAGTATTTT. This encodes CASSLATGGSTDTQYF. V and J are TRBV5-1 and TRBJ2-3; 7 bases agree with TRBD2. This CDR3 has 16 amino acids. Germline V CDR1 and CDR2: SGHRS, YFSETQ. V was pared by 0 bases and J by 0 bases, with 4 bases of the junction left unmatched.

The CDR3 DNA sequence: TGTGCCAGCAGCTTGGGGATTAGCCCAATCCCCAACTATGGCTACACCTTC. Translation: CASSLGISPIPNYGYTF. The chain employs TRBV5-5 and TRBJ1-2; D remains ambiguous. CDR1 and CDR2 from the germline V gene are SGHKS and YYEKEE (reference sequence). V dropped 0 bases and J dropped 2 bases, with 17 bases sitting between them. The CDR3 contains 17 residues.

This clone came up once. V usage is TRBV5-4 and J usage is TRBJ1-1; D is possibly TRBD1 (5 bases). Per the germline V gene, CDR1 is SGHNT and CDR2 is YYREEE (reference sequence). CDR3 length equals 14 residues. Trimming cost V 0 bases and J 3 bases, with 9 bases left between them. The CDR3, as DNA: TGTGCCAGCAGCTTGGAGGGGTTCGACACTGAAGCTTTCTTT. This translates into CASSLEGFDTEAFF.

The J gene is TRBJ1-2, the V gene TRBV30; D gene ambiguous. Trimming removed 0 bases at V and 3 bases at J, with 5 bases between. The CDR3 sequence is 12 residues long. Germline V lookup: CDR1 GTSNPN, CDR2 SVGIG (reference sequence). The CDR3 DNA reads TGTGCCTGGAGTGTACTATACTATGGCTACACCTTC. This codes for CAWSVLYYGYTF.

The rearrangement uses TRBV7-3 and TRBJ1-1; 9 bases are shared with TRBD1. The CDR3 contains 13 residues. The J segment lost 6 bases and the V segment lost 5 bases, leaving 4 bases of the junction unmatched. Germline V gene data show CDR1 as SGHTA and CDR2 as FQGTGA. The chain's CDR3 is CASSVDRGAEAFF. The CDR3 coding sequence is TGTGCCAGCAGCGTGGACAGGGGAGCTGAAGCTTTCTTT. The full variable domain, rest sourced from reference TRBV7-3 and TRBJ1-1, is GAGVSQTPSNKVTEKGKYVELRCDPISGHTALYWYRQSLGQGPEFLIYFQGTGAADDSGLPNDRFFAVRPEGSVSTLKIQRTERGDSAVYLCASSVDRGAEAFFGQGTRLTVV.

The chain joins TRBV19 to TRBJ1-2; D not certain. The CDR3 covers 12 residues. V was cut by 5 bases and J by 1 base, with 5 bases left in between. From germline, CDR1 is LNHDA and CDR2 SQIVND (reference sequence). The chain's CDR3 is CASSWGNYGYTF. The CDR3 region has the DNA TGTGCCAGTAGTTGGGGTAACTATGGCTACACCTTC. Full variable domain (rest looked up from reference TRBV19 and TRBJ1-2): DGGITQSPKYLFRKEGQNVTLSCEQNLNHDAMYWYRQDPGQGLRLIYYSQIVNDFQKGDIAEGYSVSREKKESFPLTVTSAQKNPTAFYLCASSWGNYGYTFGSGTRLTVV.

The chain has TRBV3-1 (or the pseudogene TRBV3-2) and TRBJ1-1; possibly TRBD1 for D (6 bases). There are 13 residues in the CDR3. V was clipped by 0 bases and J by 11 bases, with 13 bases between them. The germline CDR1 and CDR2 sequences are LGHDT and YNNKEL (reference sequence). DNA of the CDR3: TGTGCCAGCAGCCAAGAAGGGAGGGGGGTTGCTTTCTTT. Amino acid sequence: CASSQEGRGVAFF.

The chain is built from TRBV7-2 and TRBJ1-6, with 8 bases lining up with TRBD1. Germline values: CDR1 SGHTA, CDR2 FQGNSA. The V segment lost 3 bases and the J segment 8 bases; nucleotides outside the gene matches: 6. The CDR3 loop spans 15 amino acids. In nucleotides, the CDR3 is TGTGCCAGCAGCTTCGGACAGGGAGGTTATTCACCCCTCCACTTT. It is translated as CASSFGQGGYSPLHF. The whole variable domain, filled in from reference TRBV7-2 and TRBJ1-6, reads GAGVSQSPSNKVTEKGKDVELRCDPISGHTALYWYRQSLGQGLEFLIYFQGNSAPDKSGLPSDRFSAERTGGSVSTLTIQRTQQEDSAVYLCASSFGQGGYSPLHFGNGTRLTVT.

In nucleotides, the CDR3 is TGCGCCAGCAGCCGGGACCTCATGAACACTGAAGCTTTCTTT. Its protein product is CASSRDLMNTEAFF. The chain uses TRBV5-1 and TRBJ1-1, with a weak D call TRBD1 (5 bases). The CDR3 sequence is 14 residues long. CDR1 is SGHRS, CDR2 YFSETQ, per germline. Between the trimmed V and J ends, which lost 4 bases and 0 bases, there was a span of 10 bases.

The CDR3 DNA follows: TGTGCCAGCAGCCTCAATCCCTACAATGAGCAGTTCTTC. It yields the protein CASSLNPYNEQFF. The rearrangement uses TRBV3-1 (or the pseudogene TRBV3-2) and TRBJ2-1; D gene ambiguous. The CDR3 length is 13 residues. Per the germline V gene, CDR1 is LGHDT and CDR2 is YNNKEL (reference sequence). V was clipped by 4 bases and J by 2 bases, with 6 bases between them.

The chain employs TRBV11-3 and TRBJ1-4; 10 bases fit TRBD1. The CDR3 runs 15 residues. Per germline, CDR1 SGHNT and CDR2 YENEEA. The V segment lost 4 bases and the J segment 8 bases; nucleotides outside the gene matches: 7. The CDR3 is CASSSGQGELEKLFF. The CDR3 DNA reads TGTGCCAGCAGCTCCGGACAGGGGGAATTAGAAAAACTGTTTTTT.

The chain uses TRBV5-1 and TRBJ2-1; 9 positions agree with TRBD2. CDR3 length: 16 amino acids. The germline V gene has CDR1 SGHRS and CDR2 YFSETQ. V lost 3 bases, J lost 7 bases, and 11 bases stayed unmatched. Written as DNA, the CDR3 is TGCGCCAGCAGCTCGAAAATAGCGGGAGTATCTAATGAGCAGTTCTTC. It yields the protein CASSSKIAGVSNEQFF.

The genes are TRBV3-1 (or the pseudogene TRBV3-2) and TRBJ2-3, with D perhaps being TRBD1 or TRBD2 (5 bases each). V lost 0 bases and J lost 10, with 14 bases in between. Germline CDR1 LGHDT, CDR2 YNNKEL (reference sequence). This CDR3 is built from 14 residues. Written as DNA, the CDR3 is TGTGCCAGCAGCCAAGAAGAGGGGTGGGACGCGCAGTATTTT. Its protein product is CASSQEEGWDAQYF.

This clone was detected only once. The J gene is TRBJ2-3, the V gene TRBV25-1; 7 nucleotides align to TRBD1. The germline V gene encodes CDR1 MGHDK and CDR2 SYGVNS. The V segment lost 5 bases and the J segment 8 bases; nucleotides outside the gene matches: 16. The CDR3 consists of 16 residues. The CDR3 DNA follows: TGTGCCAGCAGTAAGGTCACAGGGGCTGGGACGGGTACGCAGTATTTT. Translating gives CASSKVTGAGTGTQYF.

The chain links TRBV5-1 to TRBJ2-3, with a tentative D call TRBD2 (5 bases). The CDR3 consists of 17 residues. CDR1 SGHRS and CDR2 YFSETQ come from the germline V gene. The V gene lost 0 bases and the J gene lost 5 bases, with 19 bases spanning the gap. The CDR3 DNA is TGCGCCAGCAGCTTGGCCCCCGTAGGACGAGGAGGAGATACGCAGTATTTT. Protein sequence: CASSLAPVGRGGDTQYF.

The chain carries TRBV9 and TRBJ2-6; 9 bases are a match to TRBD1. The V and J ends lost 4 bases and 0 bases, in that order; junction bases with no gene match: 17. The CDR3 extends over 21 amino acids. The germline gives CDR1 SGDLS, CDR2 YYNGEE. CDR3 loop: CASSPTTTGTGIISGANVLTF. CDR3 sequence (DNA): TGTGCCAGCAGCCCAACCACTACCGGGACAGGGATTATCTCTGGGGCCAACGTCCTGACTTTC.

The rearrangement links TRBV7-2 to TRBJ1-5; tentatively, D is TRBD1 (6 bases). CDR1 and CDR2 (germline): SGHTA, FQGNSA. V lost 5 bases to trimming and J lost 0 bases, with 11 bases between them. This CDR3 is built from 15 residues. The CDR3 nucleotides read TGTGCCAGCAGCGACGGGACAACTAGCAATCAGCCCCAGCATTTT. It encodes CASSDGTTSNQPQHF.